The source of this TCR beta chain is a study of blood T cell repertoires in COVID-19. Study-wide background: Sources were T cells, B-cell-depleted T cells, or PBMCs; the material itself was cDNA or gDNA.

The data were produced by immunoSEQ multiplex PCR, yet TCRdb's version contains in-frame clones alone and is incomplete. The sample holds about 140,000 clones, approximately 80% seen once. Germline-derived CDR1 and CDR2 are KGHSH and LQKENI. This CDR3 is built from 15 residues. V was clipped by 0 bases and J by 2 bases, with 8 bases between them. J is TRBJ1-5 and V is TRBV18; D not certain. The sequenced sample consisted of peripheral blood. The sequence came from an elderly woman with active or convalescent COVID-19. The chain's CDR3 is CASSPPGVRNQPQHF. Here the CDR3 DNA reads TGTGCCAGCTCACCACCCGGGGTTCGCAATCAGCCCCAGCATTTT.